This TCR beta chain was observed in a study of kidney transplant recipient with SARS-CoV-2 infection. This clonotype was recorded many times. TCRdb re-called the reads through MiXCR, storing one row per CDR3 protein. The profile shows roughly 230,000 distinct CDR3 sequences, about 28% of them singletons. The CDR3 sequence is 17 residues long. V was cut by 5 bases and J by 4 bases, with 23 bases left in between. The sequence was collected from a young adult male patient who had COVID-19 and was a kidney transplant recipient. Some T cells may be supplied by the graft donor. The genes are TRBV12-3 or TRBV12-4 and TRBJ1-2, with D unresolved. The input for sequencing was a blood sample, taken at baseline and on roughly day 110 from a kidney transplant recipient. CDR3 sequence: CASSAGRSFRKTYGYTF. For the CDR3, the DNA is TGTGCCAGCAGTGCAGGACGCAGCTTCCGAAAGACCTATGGCTACACCTTC.